Below, 17 T cell receptor beta chains from the same sample are listed, as sequenced in a study of CD8+CD57+ T cells in acquired aplastic anemia. All patients picked for sequencing had shown, by flow cytometry, an expansion of CD8+CD57+ cells. Investigators profiled TCR beta VDJ and CDR3 from genomic DNA template. Via MiXCR, TCRdb re-called the reads, giving one row per CDR3 protein. Of 150,000 to 200,000 distinct CDR3 sequences in the sample, 40% to 55% were seen once. Material for sequencing was sorted CD4+, CD8+, or CD8+CD57+ T cells (not recorded which) from PBMCs. The origin of the receptors is a human donor with aplastic anemia.

This clonotype was observed at least ten times. The chain carries TRBV7-2 and TRBJ1-5, with D unresolved. The germline V gene encodes CDR1 SGHTA and CDR2 FQGNSA. The CDR3 is made up of 13 amino acids. V lost 0 bases, J lost 3 bases, and 3 bases lay in between. The CDR3 DNA follows: TGTGCCAGCAGCTTAGCGGCCAATCAGCCCCAGCATTTT. Its protein product is CASSLAANQPQHF.

On this clonotype: A much larger clone sits a single nucleotide away, making a read error possible. The V gene is TRBV12-3 or TRBV12-4, the J gene TRBJ2-1; D is ambiguous. V lost 5 bases to trimming and J lost 12 bases, with 14 bases between them. The length of the CDR3 is 12 residues. CDR3 sequence (DNA): TGTGCCAGCAGTCCGGACGGTGGTGGGCAGTTCTTC. It is translated as CASSPDGGGQFF.

The sample holds many counts of this clonotype. This chain links TRBV12-3 or TRBV12-4 with TRBJ1-1; TRBD1 might be the D (6 bases). This CDR3 spans 13 amino acids. The germline V and J ends were trimmed by 6 bases and 5 bases, with 13 bases remaining between them. CDR3 residues: CASSGGVGTEAFF. CDR3 coding DNA: TGTGCCAGCAGCGGGGGCGTTGGTACTGAAGCTTTCTTT.

This clonotype showed up just a few times. The genes are TRBV2 and TRBJ1-1; 9 bases are shared with TRBD1. This CDR3 is 15 amino acids long. Trimming took 6 bases from V and 1 from J; bases not matched to a gene: 6. Looked up from germline, CDR1 is SNHLY and CDR2 is FYNNEI. The CDR3 DNA sequence: TGTGCCAGCAGGTCACAGGGGGCGCGGAACACTGAAGCTTTCTTT. Protein sequence: CASRSQGARNTEAFF.

This clonotype came up a few times. The rearrangement links TRBV30 to TRBJ1-5; no firm D call. V gave up 0 bases and J gave up 12 bases, with 21 bases separating them. The CDR3 runs to 15 residues. Per the germline V gene, CDR1 is GTSNPN and CDR2 is SVGIG (reference sequence). The CDR3 nucleotides read TGTGCCTGGAGTGTTTCGGCCGGAATGTTTGCGATCCAGCATTTT. As protein: CAWSVSAGMFAIQHF.

The chain is built from TRBV7-2 and TRBJ1-1; tentatively, D is TRBD1 (6 bases). Germline V gene data show CDR1 as SGHTA and CDR2 as FQGNSA. The CDR3 is 14 residues long. Trimming shortened V by 7 bases and J by 3 bases, and 15 bases separated the two germline ends. CDR3 nucleotide sequence: TGTGCCAGCACCCCCGGGGGCTTGTACACTGAAGCTTTCTTT. Protein product: CASTPGGLYTEAFF.

A word on this clonotype: With a much larger clone just one base away, this may be a read error. The chain combines TRBV6-1 with TRBJ2-7, with D tentatively TRBD1 (6 bases). CDR1 is MNHNS and CDR2 is SASEGT in the germline V gene. The CDR3 covers 11 residues. CDR3 nucleotide sequence: TGTGCCAGCATGAGGGGGAACGAGCTGTACTTC. This sequence encodes CASMRGNELYF.

The rearrangement uses TRBV19 and TRBJ1-4; 10 bases agree with TRBD1. CDR3 length: 14 residues. Germline trimming cut 6 bases from V and 6 bases from J; bases unmatched to any gene: 4. CDR1 is LNHDA and CDR2 is SQIVND in the germline V gene (reference sequence). The CDR3 DNA is TGTGCCAGTAGCCTGGACAGGGGGTATGAAAAACTGTTTTTT. This gives the protein CASSLDRGYEKLFF.

This clonotype was counted at least ten times. The V gene is TRBV29-1, the J gene TRBJ2-1; no clear D gene. This CDR3 has 10 residues. Trimming shortened V by 7 bases and J by 8 bases, and 9 bases separated the two germline ends. Per the germline V gene, CDR1 is SQVTM and CDR2 is ANQGSEA. The CDR3 DNA reads TGCAGCGCTAAGTATGATGAGCAGTTCTTC. It yields the protein CSAKYDEQFF.

This sequence joins TRBV11-2 and TRBJ1-2; 7 positions agree with TRBD1. V was pared by 6 bases and J by 4 bases, with 14 bases of the junction left unmatched. The CDR3 sequence is 16 residues long. Looked up from germline, CDR1 is SGHAT and CDR2 is FQNNGV. The CDR3 sequence: CASSSYRGATSYGYTF. The CDR3 nucleotides read TGTGCCAGCAGTTCTTACAGGGGTGCGACGAGCTATGGCTACACCTTC.

The table lists this clonotype with a few counts. The genes are TRBV10-1 and TRBJ1-1; 10 bases are a match to TRBD1. The CDR3 extends over 14 amino acids. The V segment lost 5 bases and the J segment 4 bases; nucleotides outside the gene matches: 4. The V gene's germline CDR1 is WNHNN and CDR2 SYGVQD (reference sequence). In DNA, the CDR3 is TGCGCCAGCAGTTACGACAGGGGGCGCACTGAAGCTTTCTTT. Amino acids: CASSYDRGRTEAFF.

The chain has TRBV2 and TRBJ2-7; 9 bases align to TRBD1. Germline V CDR1 and CDR2: SNHLY, FYNNEI. CDR3 length: 13 amino acids. V trimming: 6 bases; J trimming: 0 bases; junction bases outside the gene matches: 0. CDR3 region: CASRGQGSYEQYF. The CDR3 DNA sequence: TGTGCCAGCAGGGGACAGGGCTCCTACGAGCAGTACTTC.

This sequence joins TRBV2 and TRBJ1-2; tentatively, D is TRBD1 (5 bases). Per germline, CDR1 SNHLY and CDR2 FYNNEI. Trimming took off 8 bases at V and 4 bases at J, with 20 bases between the two ends. This CDR3 is 15 amino acids long. The CDR3 loop is CASSPPERGPYGYTF. The DNA of the CDR3 is TGTGCCAGCTCACCGCCAGAGAGGGGCCCCTATGGCTACACCTTC.

This chain connects TRBV24-1 to TRBJ2-7; 12 nucleotides agree with TRBD2. Trimming cost V 6 bases and J 4 bases; bases outside gene matches: 6. The CDR3 extends over 15 amino acids. The germline V gene encodes CDR1 KGHDR and CDR2 SFDVKD. In DNA, the CDR3 is TGTGCCACCAGTCCTAGCGGGAGGGCCCAATACGAGCAGTACTTC. Its protein is CATSPSGRAQYEQYF.

There are a few counts of this clonotype. The chain joins TRBV2 to TRBJ2-7; TRBD2 matches 9 bases. This CDR3 is built from 13 residues. The V and J ends lost 7 bases and 7 bases, in that order; junction bases with no gene match: 8. Germline-derived CDR1 and CDR2 are SNHLY and FYNNEI. DNA of the CDR3: TGTGCCAGCAAGGGCGGGGGGGCTGAAGAGCAGTACTTC. As protein: CASKGGGAEEQYF. Drawing the rest from reference TRBV2 and TRBJ2-7, the complete variable domain is EPEVTQTPSHQVTQMGQEVILRCVPISNHLYFYWYRQILGQKVEFLVSFYNNEISEKSEIFDDQFSVERPDGSNFTLKIRSTKLEDSAMYFCASKGGGAEEQYFGPGTRLTVT.

The chain couples TRBV25-1 to TRBJ2-2; no reliable D call. Trimming stripped 1 base from V and 5 bases from J, with 5 bases between. This CDR3 is 13 amino acids long. Germline V lookup: CDR1 MGHDK, CDR2 SYGVNS. The CDR3 spells CASSESLTGELFF. CDR3 DNA: TGTGCCAGCAGTGAATCGTTAACCGGGGAGCTGTTTTTT.

This clonotype was found many times. The V call is TRBV20-1, the J call TRBJ2-3; TRBD2 matches 8 bases. V trimming: 3 bases; J trimming: 4 bases; junction bases outside the gene matches: 9. The CDR3 has 15 residues. Germline CDR1 is DFQATT and CDR2 is SNEGSKA (reference sequence). CDR3 bases: TGCAGTGCTAGGCCCTCGACGGGAGGGCCAGATACGCAGTATTTT. Translating it yields CSARPSTGGPDTQYF.